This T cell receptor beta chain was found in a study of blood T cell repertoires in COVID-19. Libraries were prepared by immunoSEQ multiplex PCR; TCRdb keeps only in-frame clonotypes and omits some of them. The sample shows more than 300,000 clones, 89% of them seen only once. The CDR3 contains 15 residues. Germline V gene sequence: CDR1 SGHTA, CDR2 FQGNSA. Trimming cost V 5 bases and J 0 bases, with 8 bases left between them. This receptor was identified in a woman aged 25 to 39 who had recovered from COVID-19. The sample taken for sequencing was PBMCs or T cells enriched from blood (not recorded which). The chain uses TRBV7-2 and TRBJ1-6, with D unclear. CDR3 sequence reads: CASSIWSSYNSPLHF. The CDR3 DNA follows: TGTGCCAGCAGCATTTGGAGCTCCTATAATTCACCCCTCCACTTT.